A single sample is the source of the 9 T cell receptor beta chains below, sequenced in a study of blood T cells in healthy people across ages. Next came a second PCR, run for about 6 to 12 cycles, which used a sample-barcoded 5' primer along with a J-beta primer mix. TCRdb analysed the 5' RACE reads with MiXCR anew, one entry per CDR3 protein. Of about 640,000 distinct CDR3 sequences detected, about 54% appear once; the ten largest clones hold more than 35%. The sample consisted of blood. All receptors come from a man aged 60 to 69 in good health.

The chain recombines TRBV12-3 or TRBV12-4 with TRBJ2-3; D is possibly TRBD2 (6 bases). The CDR3 contains 18 residues. V was shortened by 6 bases and J by 2 bases, with 24 bases between the two germline ends. CDR3: CASSLQGPRRAYTDTQYF. Written as DNA, the CDR3 is TGTGCCAGCAGCCTTCAGGGTCCGCGGAGGGCTTACACAGATACGCAGTATTTT.

The chain carries TRBV9 and TRBJ2-5; 8 bases are shared with TRBD2. V lost 0 bases, J lost 11 bases, and 12 bases stayed unmatched. Looked up from germline, CDR1 is SGDLS and CDR2 is YYNGEE. The CDR3 has 15 residues. Here the CDR3 DNA reads TGTGCCAGCAGCGTAGAGGGCGGGGGGACCTACCAGCAGTACTTC. Its protein is CASSVEGGGTYQQYF.

This clonotype has more than one count but fewer than ten. The CDR3 here is CASSFLSTGSGANVLTF. The DNA of the CDR3 is TGCGCCAGCAGCTTCCTATCGACAGGCTCTGGGGCCAACGTCCTGACTTTC. The rearrangement uses TRBV5-1 and TRBJ2-6; perhaps TRBD1 as D (6 bases). The germline CDR1 and CDR2 sequences are SGHRS and YFSETQ. CDR3 length: 17 residues. V was clipped by 2 bases and J by 0 bases, with 12 bases between them.

The chain carries TRBV5-1 and TRBJ2-1, with D perhaps given as TRBD1 or TRBD2 (5 bases each). CDR3 size: 16 residues. V was shortened by 3 bases and J by 5 bases, with 18 bases between the two germline ends. Germline values: CDR1 SGHRS, CDR2 YFSETQ. The CDR3 region is CASSSLLGTLNNEQFF. The DNA for the CDR3 is TGCGCCAGCAGCTCTCTTCTAGGGACCCTGAACAATGAGCAGTTCTTC.

This clonotype was detected ten times or more. CDR3 loop: CASSEGSPGAIYEQYF. The CDR3 nucleotides read TGTGCCAGCAGTGAAGGTTCGCCGGGGGCCATCTACGAGCAGTACTTC. This chain connects TRBV6-1 to TRBJ2-7; tentatively, D is TRBD1 or TRBD2 (6 bases each). Germline V gene sequence: CDR1 MNHNS, CDR2 SASEGT. V was pared by 1 base and J by 3 bases, with 16 bases between. The CDR3 consists of 16 residues.

This chain joins TRBV7-2 and TRBJ2-5; 8 bases map to TRBD2. Germline-derived CDR1 and CDR2 are SGHTA and FQGNSA. The trim removed 3 bases at V and 5 bases at J, leaving 14 bases unmatched. CDR3 size: 17 residues. The DNA for the CDR3 is TGTGCCAGCAGCTTGAGGAATAGCGGGGCGGCTCGTGAGACCCAGTACTTC. It translates to CASSLRNSGAARETQYF.

The rearrangement uses TRBV20-1 and TRBJ1-2; perhaps TRBD1 as D (6 bases). Trimming pared 3 bases from V and 3 bases from J, leaving 17 bases between. Germline CDR1 DFQATT, CDR2 SNEGSKA (reference sequence). The CDR3 contains 15 residues. CDR3 region: CSASRGQGRDYGYTF. In DNA, the CDR3 is TGCAGTGCTAGTAGGGGACAAGGCCGGGACTATGGCTACACCTTC.

The chain uses TRBV7-2 and TRBJ2-3, with TRBD1 matching 9 bases. The trim removed 1 base at V and 4 bases at J, leaving 3 bases unmatched. CDR1 is SGHTA and CDR2 is FQGNSA in the germline V gene. The CDR3 length is 15 residues. CDR3 DNA: TGTGCCAGCAGCTTAGGGGGGACAGGGTCAGATACGCAGTATTTT. Translation gives CASSLGGTGSDTQYF. The whole variable domain, filled in from reference TRBV7-2 and TRBJ2-3, reads GAGVSQSPSNKVTEKGKDVELRCDPISGHTALYWYRQSLGQGLEFLIYFQGNSAPDKSGLPSDRFSAERTGGSVSTLTIQRTQQEDSAVYLCASSLGGTGSDTQYFGPGTRLTVL.

This clonotype was recorded a few times. A read error may account for a junction end that differs from germline. This sequence joins TRBV7-9 and TRBJ1-5; 9 bases are shared with TRBD1. This CDR3 comprises 14 residues. CDR1 and CDR2 from the germline V gene are SEHNR and FQNEAQ (reference sequence). The CDR3 nucleotides read TGTGCCAGCAGTTTGACAGGGGGGGAGCAGCCTCAGCATTTT. This codes for CASSLTGGEQPQHF.